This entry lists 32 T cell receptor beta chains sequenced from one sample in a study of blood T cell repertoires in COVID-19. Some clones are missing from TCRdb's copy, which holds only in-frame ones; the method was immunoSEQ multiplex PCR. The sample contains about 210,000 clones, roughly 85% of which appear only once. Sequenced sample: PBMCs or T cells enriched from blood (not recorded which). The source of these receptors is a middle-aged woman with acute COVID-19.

The CDR3 DNA is TGCGCCAGCAGCTTGGAATGGGGAGCCGTCGGCGACGAGCAGTACTTC. Residues: CASSLEWGAVGDEQYF. This chain connects TRBV5-1 to TRBJ2-7; the D gene is possibly TRBD2 (5 bases). V was trimmed by 0 bases and J by 5 bases, leaving 18 bases between them. The CDR3 has 16 amino acids. The germline CDR1 and CDR2 sequences are SGHRS and YFSETQ. Looking up the rest from reference TRBV5-1 and TRBJ2-7 gives the full variable domain: KAGVTQTPRYLIKTRGQQVTLSCSPISGHRSVSWYQQTPGQGLQFLFEYFSETQRNKGNFPGRFSGRQFSNSRSEMNVSTLELGDSALYLCASSLEWGAVGDEQYFGPGTRLTVT.

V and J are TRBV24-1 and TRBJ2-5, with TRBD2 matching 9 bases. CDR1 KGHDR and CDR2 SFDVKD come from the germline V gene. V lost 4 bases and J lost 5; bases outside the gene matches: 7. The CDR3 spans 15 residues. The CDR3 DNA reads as TGTGCCACCAGTGACCCCAGCGGGAGGACTGAGACCCAGTACTTC. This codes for CATSDPSGRTETQYF.

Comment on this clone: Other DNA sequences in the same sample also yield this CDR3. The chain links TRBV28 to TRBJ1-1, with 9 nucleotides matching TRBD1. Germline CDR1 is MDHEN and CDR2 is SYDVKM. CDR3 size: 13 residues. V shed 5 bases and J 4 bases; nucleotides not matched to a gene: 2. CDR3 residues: CASSRDRVTEAFF. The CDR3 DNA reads TGTGCCAGCAGTCGGGACAGGGTCACTGAAGCTTTCTTT.

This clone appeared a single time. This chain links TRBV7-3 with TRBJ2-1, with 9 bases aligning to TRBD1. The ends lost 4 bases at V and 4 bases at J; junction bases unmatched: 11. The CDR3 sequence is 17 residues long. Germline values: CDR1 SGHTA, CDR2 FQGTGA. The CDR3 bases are TGTGCCAGCAGCTCACCACCGGGACAGGGCGATTACAATGAGCAGTTCTTC. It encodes CASSSPPGQGDYNEQFF.

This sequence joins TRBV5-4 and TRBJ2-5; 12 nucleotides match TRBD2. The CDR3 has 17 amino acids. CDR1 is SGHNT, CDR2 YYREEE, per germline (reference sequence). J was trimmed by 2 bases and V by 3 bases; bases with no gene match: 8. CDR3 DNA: TGTGCCAGCAGCTCCGGGACTAGCGGGCGCCAGCAAGAGACCCAGTACTTC. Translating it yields CASSSGTSGRQQETQYF. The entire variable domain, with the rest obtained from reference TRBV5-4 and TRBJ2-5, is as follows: ETGVTQSPTHLIKTRGQQVTLRCSSQSGHNTVSWYQQALGQGPQFIFQYYREEENGRGNFPPRFSGLQFPNYSSELNVNALELDDSALYLCASSSGTSGRQQETQYFGPGTRLLVL.

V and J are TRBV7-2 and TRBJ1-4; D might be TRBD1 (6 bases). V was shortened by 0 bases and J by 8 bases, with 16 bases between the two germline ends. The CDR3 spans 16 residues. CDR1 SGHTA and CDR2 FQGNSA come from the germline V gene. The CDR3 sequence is CASSLAVRGGIEKLFF. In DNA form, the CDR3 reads TGTGCCAGCAGCTTAGCAGTGAGGGGGGGGATAGAAAAACTGTTTTTT.

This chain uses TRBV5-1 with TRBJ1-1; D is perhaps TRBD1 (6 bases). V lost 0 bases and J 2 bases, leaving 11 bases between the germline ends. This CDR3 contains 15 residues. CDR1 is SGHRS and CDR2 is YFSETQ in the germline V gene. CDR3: CASSLAGGGNTEAFF. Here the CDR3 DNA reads TGCGCCAGCAGCTTGGCGGGGGGCGGAAACACTGAAGCTTTCTTT.

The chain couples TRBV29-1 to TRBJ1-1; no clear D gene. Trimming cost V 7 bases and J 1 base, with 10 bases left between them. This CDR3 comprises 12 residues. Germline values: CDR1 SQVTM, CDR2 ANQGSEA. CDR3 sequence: CSAPRGNTEAFF. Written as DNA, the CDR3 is TGCAGCGCCCCACGGGGGAACACTGAAGCTTTCTTT.

The CDR3 here is CASSPTGQGTEAFF. CDR3 nucleotides: TGCGCCAGCAGCCCAACAGGGCAGGGCACTGAAGCTTTCTTT. The rearrangement uses TRBV5-1 and TRBJ1-1; D may be TRBD1 (6 bases). Germline values: CDR1 SGHRS, CDR2 YFSETQ. CDR3 length: 14 residues. Trimming removed 4 bases from V and 4 bases from J, with 14 bases in between.

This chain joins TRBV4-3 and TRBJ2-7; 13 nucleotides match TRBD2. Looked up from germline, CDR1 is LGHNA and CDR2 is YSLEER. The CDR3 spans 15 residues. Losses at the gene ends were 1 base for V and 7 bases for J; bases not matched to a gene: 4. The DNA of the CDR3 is TGCGCCAGCAGCCAAGTACTAGCGGGAGGGCTGGAGCAGTACTTC. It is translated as CASSQVLAGGLEQYF.

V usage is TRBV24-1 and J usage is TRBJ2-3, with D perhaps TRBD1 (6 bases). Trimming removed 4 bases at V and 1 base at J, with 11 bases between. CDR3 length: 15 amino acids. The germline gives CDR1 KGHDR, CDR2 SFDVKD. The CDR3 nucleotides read TGTGCCACCAGTGAACCCCGGACAGGCACAGATACGCAGTATTTT. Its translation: CATSEPRTGTDTQYF.

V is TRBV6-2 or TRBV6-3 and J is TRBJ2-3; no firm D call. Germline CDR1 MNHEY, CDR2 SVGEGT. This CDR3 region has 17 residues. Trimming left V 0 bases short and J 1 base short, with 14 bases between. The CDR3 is CASSYSVSGFGTDTQYF. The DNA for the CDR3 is TGTGCCAGCAGTTACTCGGTGTCCGGGTTTGGCACAGATACGCAGTATTTT.

The CDR3 protein is CATSGKTGRQNEQYF. DNA for the CDR3: TGTGCCACCAGTGGGAAAACAGGGCGGCAAAACGAGCAGTACTTC. The chain combines TRBV24-1 with TRBJ2-7; possibly TRBD1 for D (6 bases). The CDR3 is 15 residues long. The V gene's germline CDR1 is KGHDR and CDR2 SFDVKD. Trimming cost V 5 bases and J 5 bases, with 18 bases left between them.

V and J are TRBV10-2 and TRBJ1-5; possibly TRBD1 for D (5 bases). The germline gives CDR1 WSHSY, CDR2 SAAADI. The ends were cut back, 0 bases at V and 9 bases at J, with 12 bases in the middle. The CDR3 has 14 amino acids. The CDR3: CASSESPGMSPQHF. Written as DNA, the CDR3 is TGCGCCAGCAGTGAGTCACCAGGGATGTCGCCCCAGCATTTT.

This CDR3 reads CAWSLGRSQETQYF. The CDR3 DNA follows: TGTGCCTGGAGCCTCGGGAGGTCTCAAGAGACCCAGTACTTC. The chain employs TRBV30 and TRBJ2-5; 7 bases agree with TRBD2. Germline-derived CDR1 and CDR2 are GTSNPN and SVGIG (reference sequence). The CDR3 has 14 residues. The V gene end was trimmed by 3 bases and the J gene end by 2 bases; junction bases not matched to a gene: 6.

In nucleotides, the CDR3 is TGTGCCAGCAGCCTGGGGAGCGGGAGCAACACAGATACGCAGTATTTT. It translates to CASSLGSGSNTDTQYF. The genes are TRBV7-3 and TRBJ2-3; TRBD2 agrees at 8 bases. V was clipped by 5 bases and J by 2 bases; unmatched bases: 9. CDR1 is SGHTA and CDR2 is FQGTGA in the germline V gene. The CDR3 extends over 16 amino acids.

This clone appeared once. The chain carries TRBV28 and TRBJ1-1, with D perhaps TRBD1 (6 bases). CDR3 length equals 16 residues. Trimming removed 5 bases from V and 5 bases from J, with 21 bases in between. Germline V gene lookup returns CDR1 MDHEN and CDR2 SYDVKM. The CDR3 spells CASSDAGREGGTEAFF. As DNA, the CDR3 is TGTGCCAGCAGTGACGCAGGCAGGGAAGGGGGAACTGAAGCTTTCTTT.

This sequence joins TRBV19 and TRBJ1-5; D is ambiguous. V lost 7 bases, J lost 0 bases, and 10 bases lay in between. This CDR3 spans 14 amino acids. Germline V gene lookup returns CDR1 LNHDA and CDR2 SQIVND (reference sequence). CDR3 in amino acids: CASTVSYSNQPQHF. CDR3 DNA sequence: TGTGCCAGTACGGTAAGCTATAGCAATCAGCCCCAGCATTTT.

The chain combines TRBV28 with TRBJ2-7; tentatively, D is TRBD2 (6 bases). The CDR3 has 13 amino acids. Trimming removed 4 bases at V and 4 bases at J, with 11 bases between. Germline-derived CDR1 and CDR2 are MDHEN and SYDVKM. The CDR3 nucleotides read TGTGCCAGCAGTTCCGGGAGTTCGTACGAGCAGTACTTC. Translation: CASSSGSSYEQYF.

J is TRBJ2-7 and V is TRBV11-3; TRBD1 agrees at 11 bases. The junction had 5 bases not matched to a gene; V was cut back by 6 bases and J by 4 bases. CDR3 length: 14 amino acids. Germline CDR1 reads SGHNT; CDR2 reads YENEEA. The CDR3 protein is CASSYGTGGYEQYF. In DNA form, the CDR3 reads TGTGCCAGCAGTTACGGGACAGGGGGATACGAGCAGTACTTC.

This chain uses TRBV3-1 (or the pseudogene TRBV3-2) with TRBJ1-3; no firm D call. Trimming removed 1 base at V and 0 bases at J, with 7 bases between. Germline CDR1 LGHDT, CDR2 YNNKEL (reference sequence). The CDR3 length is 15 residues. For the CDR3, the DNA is TGTGCCAGCAGCCAAGGGCAATTCTCTGGAAACACCATATATTTT. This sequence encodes CASSQGQFSGNTIYF.

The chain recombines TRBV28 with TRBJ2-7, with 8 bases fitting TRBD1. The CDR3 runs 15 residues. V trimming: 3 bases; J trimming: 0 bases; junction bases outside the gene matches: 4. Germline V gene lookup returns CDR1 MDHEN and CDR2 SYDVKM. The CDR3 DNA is TGTGCCAGCAGTTTGGTAGGACAGGGCTCCTACGAGCAGTACTTC. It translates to CASSLVGQGSYEQYF.

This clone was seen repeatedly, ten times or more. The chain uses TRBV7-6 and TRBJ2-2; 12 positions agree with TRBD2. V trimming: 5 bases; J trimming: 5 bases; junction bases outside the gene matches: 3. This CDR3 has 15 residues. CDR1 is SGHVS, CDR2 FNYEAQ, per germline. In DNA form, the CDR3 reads TGTGCCAGCAGCGTCGGGACTAGCGGGACCGGGGAGCTGTTTTTT. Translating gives CASSVGTSGTGELFF.

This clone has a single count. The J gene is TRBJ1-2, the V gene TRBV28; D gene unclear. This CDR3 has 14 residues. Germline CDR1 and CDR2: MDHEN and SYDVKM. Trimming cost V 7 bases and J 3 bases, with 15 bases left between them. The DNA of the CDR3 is TGTGCCAGCATGGGTCTAGTTGCTTACTATGGCTACACCTTC. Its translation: CASMGLVAYYGYTF.

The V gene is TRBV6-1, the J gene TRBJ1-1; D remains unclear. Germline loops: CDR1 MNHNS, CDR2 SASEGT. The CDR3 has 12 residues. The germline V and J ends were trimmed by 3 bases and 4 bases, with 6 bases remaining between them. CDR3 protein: CASSESGTEAFF. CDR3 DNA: TGTGCCAGCAGTGAGAGTGGCACTGAAGCTTTCTTT.

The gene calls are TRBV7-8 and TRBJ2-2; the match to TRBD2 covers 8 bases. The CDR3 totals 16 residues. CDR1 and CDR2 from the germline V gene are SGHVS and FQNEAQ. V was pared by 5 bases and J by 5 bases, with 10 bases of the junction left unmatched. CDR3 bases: TGTGCCAGCAGCGGCCGCCTAGCGGGTATAACCGGGGAGCTGTTTTTT. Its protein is CASSGRLAGITGELFF. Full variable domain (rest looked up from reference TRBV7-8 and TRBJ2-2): GAGVSQSPRYKVAKRGQDVALRCDPISGHVSLFWYQQALGQGPEFLTYFQNEAQLDKSGLPSDRFFAERPEGSVSTLKIQRTQQEDSAVYLCASSGRLAGITGELFFGEGSRLTVL.

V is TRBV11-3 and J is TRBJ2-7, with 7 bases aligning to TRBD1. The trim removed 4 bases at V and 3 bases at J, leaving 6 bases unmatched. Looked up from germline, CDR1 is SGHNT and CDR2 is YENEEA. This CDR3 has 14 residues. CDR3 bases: TGTGCCAGCAGCTCGACAGGGAACGACTACGAGCAGTACTTC. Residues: CASSSTGNDYEQYF.

The CDR3 reads CASSGPPRDRGNQPQHF. CDR3 nucleotides: TGTGCCAGCAGTGGGCCCCCCCGGGACAGGGGCAATCAGCCCCAGCATTTT. The rearrangement links TRBV6-1 to TRBJ1-5; TRBD1 matches 9 bases. The V and J ends lost 4 bases and 2 bases, in that order; junction bases with no gene match: 9. CDR1 is MNHNS, CDR2 SASEGT, per germline. The CDR3 is 17 residues long.

The CDR3 DNA follows: TGTGCCAGTAGTATAACCAGCGGGAATTACAATGAGCAGTTCTTC. Its translation: CASSITSGNYNEQFF. This rearrangement joins TRBV19 to TRBJ2-1; 7 bases align to TRBD2. V was clipped by 2 bases and J by 4 bases; unmatched bases: 5. The CDR3 extends over 15 amino acids. CDR1 is LNHDA, CDR2 SQIVND, per germline (reference sequence).

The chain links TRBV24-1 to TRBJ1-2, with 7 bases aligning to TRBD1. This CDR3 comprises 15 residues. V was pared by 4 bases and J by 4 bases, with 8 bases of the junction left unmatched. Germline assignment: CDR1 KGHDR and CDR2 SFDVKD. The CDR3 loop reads CATSEPGQRFYGYTF. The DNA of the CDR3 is TGTGCCACCAGTGAACCGGGACAGCGTTTCTATGGCTACACCTTC.

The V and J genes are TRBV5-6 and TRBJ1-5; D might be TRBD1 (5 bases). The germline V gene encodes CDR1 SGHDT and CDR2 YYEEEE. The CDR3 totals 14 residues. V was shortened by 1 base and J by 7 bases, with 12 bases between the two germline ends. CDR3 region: CASSLFGGMQPQHF. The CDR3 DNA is TGTGCCAGCAGCTTGTTCGGGGGAATGCAGCCCCAGCATTTT. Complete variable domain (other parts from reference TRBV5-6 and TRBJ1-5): DAGVTQSPTHLIKTRGQQVTLRCSPKSGHDTVSWYQQALGQGPQFIFQYYEEEERQRGNFPDRFSGHQFPNYSSELNVNALLLGDSALYLCASSLFGGMQPQHFGDGTRLSIL.

The CDR3 loop is CASSQEGSGRQETQYF. The DNA of the CDR3 is TGTGCCAGCAGCCAAGAAGGGTCCGGGAGACAAGAGACCCAGTACTTC. The genes are TRBV3-1 (or the pseudogene TRBV3-2) and TRBJ2-5; perhaps TRBD2 as D (6 bases). CDR1 and CDR2 from the germline V gene are LGHDT and YNNKEL (reference sequence). This CDR3 contains 16 residues. Trimming pared 0 bases from V and 2 bases from J, leaving 13 bases between.